This paragraph covers one T cell receptor beta chain sequence. The sample comes from a study of blood T cell repertoires in COVID-19. The data were produced by immunoSEQ multiplex PCR, yet TCRdb's version contains in-frame clones alone and is incomplete. The sample has around 250,000 clones; about 84% are singletons. V dropped 1 base and J dropped 6; count of bases not matched to a gene: 13. Germline CDR1 and CDR2: SGHDT and YYEEEE. The length of the CDR3 is 17 residues. The sequencing input was peripheral blood. The clonotype comes from a woman of 80 years or more with COVID-19, enrolled during active disease. The chain recombines TRBV5-6 with TRBJ1-5; 7 bases agree with TRBD1. The chain's CDR3 is CASSLFGGDRESQPQHF. Here the CDR3 DNA reads TGTGCCAGCAGCTTGTTCGGGGGAGACAGGGAGAGTCAGCCCCAGCATTTT.